The 18 T cell receptor beta chains given below trace back to one sample, sequenced in a study of T cell responses to AZD1222 COVID-19 vaccine (dated by TCRdb to about 2021). Sample time point, as interpreted from the label and publication: baseline before first vaccination. The library was obtained by the immunoSEQ multiplex PCR assay. This is the immuneACCESS table as TCRdb keeps it, with only in-frame sequences that have V and J called. A part of the clones is gone; compared with another copy, unresolved V genes explain less than half, and the rest is unexplained. The sample table contains tens of thousands of clones; only one count was recorded for 70% to 90% of them. Of the sample, 10% to 15% is held by the ten largest clones. The source material was peripheral blood, sampled on day 0 of AZD1222 vaccination. The receptors come from an adult in good health.

The CDR3 DNA follows: TGTGCCTGGAGTGTACGAAGCGAAAAACTGTTTTTT. Its translation is CAWSVRSEKLFF. The rearrangement links TRBV30 to TRBJ1-4; D is undetermined. CDR3 size: 12 residues. The V end was cut by 0 bases, the J end by 8 bases, with 7 bases between. CDR1 and CDR2 from the germline V gene are GTSNPN and SVGIG (reference sequence).

This chain links TRBV18 with TRBJ2-3; possible D gene TRBD1, 6 bases. The germline V gene has CDR1 KGHSH and CDR2 LQKENI. CDR3 length: 15 amino acids. The V end lost 4 bases, the J end lost 2 bases, and 13 bases lay between the germline ends. The CDR3: CASSRQESPTDTQYF. The CDR3 nucleotides read TGTGCCAGCTCACGACAGGAATCCCCCACAGATACGCAGTATTTT.

This chain links TRBV12-5 with TRBJ2-1; tentative D call: TRBD1 (5 bases). The germline CDR1 and CDR2 sequences are LGHNT and FRNRAP. Trimming stripped 6 bases from V and 4 bases from J, with 16 bases between. The CDR3 sequence is 15 residues long. The CDR3 DNA sequence: TGTGCTAGTGGATCCATGGCAGGGCGATACAATGAGCAGTTCTTC. This encodes CASGSMAGRYNEQFF.

V gene TRBV19 combines with J gene TRBJ1-1; D gene unclear. Trimming cost V 6 bases and J 0 bases, with 11 bases left between them. Germline CDR1 reads LNHDA; CDR2 reads SQIVND (reference sequence). The CDR3 runs 14 residues. CDR3 bases: TGTGCCAGTAGCGTCGGACGGATGAACACTGAAGCTTTCTTT. Its protein product is CASSVGRMNTEAFF.

J is TRBJ2-5 and V is TRBV7-9, with D possibly matching TRBD2 (6 bases). The CDR3 is 18 amino acids. Per germline, CDR1 SEHNR and CDR2 FQNEAQ (reference sequence). Trimming stripped 4 bases from V and 4 bases from J, with 25 bases between. The CDR3 protein is CASSYISGAWRTVETQYF. The CDR3 DNA sequence: TGTGCCAGCAGCTACATTTCGGGAGCGTGGAGGACCGTAGAGACCCAGTACTTC.

The V and J genes are TRBV28 and TRBJ1-1, with D possibly being TRBD1 (6 bases). Germline V gene data show CDR1 as MDHEN and CDR2 as SYDVKM. V shed 6 bases and J shed 7 bases, with 12 bases lying between them. This CDR3 spans 12 amino acids. The CDR3 region is CASRLSGVEAFF. As DNA, the CDR3 is TGTGCCAGCAGACTCTCAGGGGTTGAAGCTTTCTTT.

This chain uses TRBV5-1 with TRBJ2-1; 16 bases are a match to TRBD2. V lost 2 bases to trimming and J lost 9 bases; unmatched junction nucleotides: 5. The CDR3 sequence is 16 residues long. Germline V CDR1 and CDR2: SGHRS, YFSETQ. Written as DNA, the CDR3 is TGCGCCAGCAGCTTTGGGACTAGCGGGGGGGCTATTGAGCAGTTCTTC. Encoded protein: CASSFGTSGGAIEQFF.

V and J are TRBV18 and TRBJ2-3; 9 bases match TRBD2. CDR1 is KGHSH, CDR2 LQKENI, per germline. The V gene end was trimmed by 3 bases and the J gene end by 4 bases; junction bases not matched to a gene: 8. The CDR3 covers 16 residues. This chain's CDR3 is CASSPPLAGGADTQYF. CDR3 nucleotides: TGTGCCAGCTCACCTCCACTGGCGGGGGGGGCAGATACGCAGTATTTT.

V and J are TRBV7-3 and TRBJ2-3; D unclear. Between the trimmed V and J ends, which lost 5 bases and 0 bases, there was a span of 9 bases. Germline V CDR1 and CDR2: SGHTA, FQGTGA. The CDR3 has 14 residues. The CDR3 region has the DNA TGTGCCAGCAGCCTCGACACTAGCACAGATACGCAGTATTTT. Its protein product is CASSLDTSTDTQYF.

This chain connects TRBV6-5 to TRBJ1-2; D is unclear. Trimming cost V 0 bases and J 4 bases, with 12 bases left between them. CDR3 length: 15 amino acids. Germline CDR1 reads MNHEY; CDR2 reads SVGAGI. CDR3 nucleotide sequence: TGTGCCAGCAGTTACTCGGGCGGGGTCGGCTATGGCTACACCTTC. Protein sequence: CASSYSGGVGYGYTF.

The chain is built from TRBV7-3 and TRBJ2-3, with 9 bases fitting TRBD2. The CDR3 spans 15 residues. Germline CDR1 SGHTA, CDR2 FQGTGA. With V trimmed by 5 bases and J by 2 bases, 5 bases remained unmatched. The CDR3 protein is CASSPSGDFTDTQYF. The CDR3 bases are TGTGCCAGCAGCCCTAGCGGGGACTTCACAGATACGCAGTATTTT.

This chain joins TRBV30 and TRBJ1-1; D call uncertain. CDR1 GTSNPN and CDR2 SVGIG come from the germline V gene (reference sequence). V dropped 3 bases and J dropped 3 bases, with 17 bases sitting between them. The CDR3 is made up of 15 amino acids. This chain's CDR3 is CAWRGGIRTYTEAFF. The DNA of the CDR3 is TGTGCCTGGAGGGGAGGGATCCGGACCTACACTGAAGCTTTCTTT.

This clone occurred a few times. The CDR3 is CASSALPGDSGNTIYF. The DNA for the CDR3 is TGTGCCAGCTCAGCATTGCCAGGGGACTCTGGAAACACCATATATTTT. The chain carries TRBV18 and TRBJ1-3, with a weak D call TRBD1 (6 bases). CDR1 and CDR2 from the germline V gene are KGHSH and LQKENI. The V gene lost 5 bases and the J gene lost 0 bases, with 14 bases spanning the gap. This CDR3 is 16 amino acids long.

The chain couples TRBV11-3 to TRBJ2-2, with a possible D match to TRBD1 (6 bases). CDR3 length: 13 residues. The V end was cut by 1 base, the J end by 7 bases, with 7 bases between. Germline CDR1 reads SGHNT; CDR2 reads YENEEA. The DNA for the CDR3 is TGTGCCAGCAGCTTAGCCAGGGGCGGGGAGCTGTTTTTT. It specifies CASSLARGGELFF.

The chain has TRBV27 and TRBJ2-7; D might be TRBD2 (5 bases). V lost 3 bases and J 6 bases, leaving 12 bases between the germline ends. The germline CDR1 and CDR2 sequences are MNHEY and SMNVEV (reference sequence). This CDR3 is built from 13 residues. The CDR3, as DNA: TGTGCCAGCAGTTTCCGGCTAGCCCCCGAGCAGTACTTC. It specifies CASSFRLAPEQYF.

This sequence joins TRBV5-4 and TRBJ2-7; no clear D. The CDR3 has 13 amino acids. Germline CDR1 and CDR2: SGHNT and YYREEE (reference sequence). The germline V and J ends were trimmed by 0 bases and 1 base, with 5 bases remaining between them. CDR3 in amino acids: CASSLGASYEQYF. In DNA, the CDR3 is TGTGCCAGCAGCTTGGGGGCATCCTACGAGCAGTACTTC.

This chain joins TRBV6-5 and TRBJ1-2; 7 bases are a match to TRBD1. CDR3 length: 15 amino acids. Germline CDR1 and CDR2: MNHEY and SVGAGI. J gave up 3 bases and V 6 bases, and 10 bases lay outside the gene matches. CDR3 DNA: TGTGCCAGCAGCAAAAACCGACAGGGACACTATGGCTACACCTTC. Translation: CASSKNRQGHYGYTF.

This clone was seen only once. V is TRBV15 and J is TRBJ1-1, with TRBD1 matching 11 bases. Germline V lookup: CDR1 LNHNV, CDR2 YYDKDF (reference sequence). The CDR3 has 14 amino acids. The ends lost 6 bases at V and 6 bases at J; junction bases unmatched: 6. The CDR3 region has the DNA TGTGCCACCAGACCGGACAGGGGGCAATCTGAAGCTTTCTTT. Residues: CATRPDRGQSEAFF.